This entry lists 16 T cell receptor beta chains sequenced from one sample in a study of blood T cell repertoires in COVID-19. Method: immunoSEQ multiplex PCR; TCRdb's copy keeps in-frame clones and lacks some. The table shows roughly 230,000 clones, with about nine tenths occurring only once. Specimen: peripheral blood. The receptors come from a young man with COVID-19, enrolled during active disease.

The rearrangement joins TRBV5-1 to TRBJ1-5; TRBD1 aligns across 8 bases. The CDR3 is 14 amino acids. Germline V gives CDR1 SGHRS, CDR2 YFSETQ. The junction had 5 bases not matched to a gene; V was cut back by 1 base and J by 8 bases. The CDR3 loop reads CASSLMQGAKPQHF. The CDR3 coding sequence is TGCGCCAGCAGCTTGATGCAGGGGGCTAAGCCCCAGCATTTT.

The chain recombines TRBV18 with TRBJ1-1; 11 bases are a match to TRBD1. After removal of 8 bases from V and 3 bases from J, the junction contained 2 bases not matched to a gene. Germline V gene data show CDR1 as KGHSH and CDR2 as LQKENI. The CDR3 has 13 amino acids. CDR3 in DNA: TGTGCCAGCGAGGGACAGGGGGACACTGAAGCTTTCTTT. As protein: CASEGQGDTEAFF.

DNA of the CDR3: TGTGCCAGTAGCGTCAACAGGGTAACCCACGAGCAGTACTTC. Its protein is CASSVNRVTHEQYF. This chain uses TRBV19 with TRBJ2-7; possible D gene TRBD1, 6 bases. The V gene lost 6 bases and the J gene lost 5 bases, with 17 bases spanning the gap. The CDR3 covers 14 residues. Germline V gene lookup returns CDR1 LNHDA and CDR2 SQIVND (reference sequence).

The genes are TRBV25-1 and TRBJ1-3; D is unresolved. V gave up 2 bases and J gave up 3 bases, with 8 bases separating them. The CDR3 sequence is 14 residues long. CDR1 is MGHDK, CDR2 SYGVNS, per germline. CDR3 sequence reads: CASSEVRVGNTIYF. The CDR3 DNA reads TGTGCCAGCAGTGAAGTGAGGGTTGGAAACACCATATATTTT.

As regards this clone: This same CDR3 is encoded by further DNA sequences in the sample. The genes are TRBV3-1 (or the pseudogene TRBV3-2) and TRBJ2-5; 14 bases line up with TRBD2. The germline V gene encodes CDR1 LGHDT and CDR2 YNNKEL (reference sequence). The CDR3 extends over 16 amino acids. V was pared by 4 bases and J by 1 base, with 2 bases of the junction left unmatched. The CDR3 sequence is CASSPGLAGGQETQYF. Here the CDR3 DNA reads TGTGCCAGCAGCCCAGGACTAGCGGGGGGCCAAGAGACCCAGTACTTC.

This chain links TRBV27 with TRBJ2-7; TRBD1 matches at 12 bases. CDR1 and CDR2 from the germline V gene are MNHEY and SMNVEV (reference sequence). CDR3 length: 14 residues. V shed 2 bases and J 6 bases; nucleotides not matched to a gene: 2. CDR3 in amino acids: CASSLGTGGVEQYF. The CDR3 DNA sequence: TGTGCCAGCAGTTTAGGGACAGGGGGCGTCGAGCAGTACTTC.

The V call is TRBV7-2, the J call TRBJ1-2; 10 nucleotides agree with TRBD1. Germline V lookup: CDR1 SGHTA, CDR2 FQGNSA. With 5 bases clipped from V and 6 bases from J, the junction kept 9 bases outside the gene matches. This CDR3 comprises 15 residues. CDR3 nucleotides: TGTGCCAGCAGCCACTATGGGACAGGGGATCATGGCTACACCTTC. The encoded protein is CASSHYGTGDHGYTF.

The V gene is TRBV7-2, the J gene TRBJ2-3, with TRBD2 matching over 8 bases. Looked up from germline, CDR1 is SGHTA and CDR2 is FQGNSA. Trimming at V came to 5 bases and at J to 1 base, leaving 8 bases not matched to a gene. The CDR3 covers 16 residues. CDR3 DNA sequence: TGTGCCAGCAGCCCCCTAGCGGGCGCACGCACAGATACGCAGTATTTT. Translating it yields CASSPLAGARTDTQYF.

The genes are TRBV10-3 and TRBJ1-2; 7 nucleotides match TRBD1. The J segment lost 4 bases and the V segment lost 7 bases, leaving 3 bases of the junction unmatched. Germline V gene sequence: CDR1 ENHRY, CDR2 SYGVKD. This CDR3 is 12 amino acids long. The CDR3 reads CAITAGGYGYTF. The CDR3 region has the DNA TGTGCCATCACTGCAGGGGGCTATGGCTACACCTTC.

This chain joins TRBV27 and TRBJ1-4, with D maybe TRBD1 (6 bases). From germline, CDR1 is MNHEY and CDR2 SMNVEV (reference sequence). This CDR3 is 14 amino acids long. Trimming pared 3 bases from V and 7 bases from J, leaving 12 bases between. As DNA, the CDR3 is TGTGCCAGCAGTTTTTCAGGGGACGGTGAAAAACTGTTTTTT. It is translated as CASSFSGDGEKLFF.

CDR3: CASSGRLAGGYEQYF. The DNA for the CDR3 is TGTGCCAGCAGCGGCAGACTAGCGGGGGGGTACGAGCAGTACTTC. The chain recombines TRBV13 with TRBJ2-7; TRBD2 aligns across 14 bases. Germline V gives CDR1 PRHDT, CDR2 FYEKMQ (reference sequence). The CDR3 covers 15 residues. Trimming cost V 5 bases and J 4 bases; bases outside gene matches: 4.

CDR3: CASSETVIFNQPQHF. The CDR3 DNA reads as TGTGCCAGCAGTGAAACAGTGATTTTCAATCAGCCCCAGCATTTT. The J gene is TRBJ1-5, the V gene TRBV6-1; D remains ambiguous. CDR3 length: 15 amino acids. Trimming shortened V by 2 bases and J by 3 bases, and 11 bases separated the two germline ends. Germline V gives CDR1 MNHNS, CDR2 SASEGT.

The rearrangement links TRBV19 to TRBJ2-3; a possible D gene is TRBD1 (5 bases). Germline V gives CDR1 LNHDA, CDR2 SQIVND (reference sequence). V shed 4 bases and J shed 11 bases, with 19 bases lying between them. CDR3 length equals 14 residues. The CDR3: CASSTGPANRMQYF. CDR3 coding DNA: TGTGCCAGTAGTACCGGCCCAGCGAACAGGATGCAGTATTTT. Using reference TRBV19 and TRBJ2-3 for the parts outside the CDR3, the full variable domain is DGGITQSPKYLFRKEGQNVTLSCEQNLNHDAMYWYRQDPGQGLRLIYYSQIVNDFQKGDIAEGYSVSREKKESFPLTVTSAQKNPTAFYLCASSTGPANRMQYFGPGTRLTVL.

This chain links TRBV9 with TRBJ1-2; 8 bases align to TRBD1. Germline V gene lookup returns CDR1 SGDLS and CDR2 YYNGEE. The V gene end was trimmed by 4 bases and the J gene end by 8 bases; junction bases not matched to a gene: 10. There are 14 residues in the CDR3. This CDR3 reads CASSLRQGQGGYTF. CDR3 nucleotides: TGTGCCAGCAGCTTGAGACAGGGGCAAGGCGGCTACACCTTC.

This clone is a singleton in its sample. The chain combines TRBV27 with TRBJ1-1, with a tentative D call TRBD1 (6 bases). This CDR3 has 15 residues. Trimming took off 3 bases at V and 6 bases at J, with 17 bases between the two ends. In germline, CDR1 is MNHEY, CDR2 SMNVEV (reference sequence). CDR3 sequence: CASSFLGVGGSEAFF. CDR3 coding DNA: TGTGCCAGCAGTTTTCTTGGAGTTGGGGGCTCTGAAGCTTTCTTT.

The chain couples TRBV11-2 to TRBJ2-7; the D gene is possibly TRBD1 (5 bases). The germline gives CDR1 SGHAT, CDR2 FQNNGV. This CDR3 is 13 amino acids long. V was cut by 5 bases and J by 3 bases, with 11 bases left in between. CDR3 sequence: CASSPLQGYEQYF. CDR3 coding DNA: TGTGCCAGCAGCCCCCTCCAGGGCTACGAGCAGTACTTC.